The 27 T cell receptor beta chains below all came from one sample that was sequenced in a study of blood T cells in healthy people across ages. A second PCR, run for about 7 to 11 cycles, used a sample-barcoded 5' primer plus a J-beta primer mix. TCRdb re-analysed the 5' RACE reads in MiXCR, keeping a single row per CDR3 protein. This sample carries fewer than 1,000,000 distinct CDR3 sequences, approximately 44% of them seen once, and the ten largest clones take nearly 20%. Sequenced: blood. Receptors originate from a man between 60 and 75 years old in good health.

As regards this clonotype: A much larger clone is a single base away; this may be a read error. The CDR3 protein is CASSPSPLFHRYNERFF. CDR3 coding DNA: TGTGCCAGCAGCCCATCCCCTCTATTTCACCGCTACAATGAGCGGTTCTTC. This chain joins TRBV7-2 and TRBJ2-1; D call uncertain. The V gene's germline CDR1 is SGHTA and CDR2 FQGNSA. CDR3 length: 17 amino acids.

The sample holds a few counts of this clonotype. This chain joins TRBV10-3 and TRBJ2-1, with 8 bases matching TRBD2. V trimming: 0 bases; J trimming: 2 bases; junction bases outside the gene matches: 0. Germline CDR1 is ENHRY and CDR2 is SYGVKD. CDR3 length: 15 residues. The CDR3 DNA sequence: TGTGCCATCAGTGAGTCTAGCGGGGCCTACAATGAGCAGTTCTTC. Protein: CAISESSGAYNEQFF.

The V call is TRBV6-1, the J call TRBJ2-4, with D maybe TRBD1 (8 bases). The DNA end is more similar to TRBJ2-7, so the J call may be wrong. Germline values: CDR1 MNHNS, CDR2 SASEGT. This CDR3 has 18 residues. This CDR3 reads CASRNWGGTGTNSYEQYF. DNA of the CDR3: TGTGCCAGCAGGAATTGGGGAGGGACAGGAACGAACTCCTACGAGCAGTACTTC.

The chain combines TRBV11-2 with TRBJ1-1; perhaps TRBD1 as D (5 bases). Trimming cost V 4 bases and J 5 bases, with 8 bases left between them. Germline V gives CDR1 SGHAT, CDR2 FQNNGV. The CDR3 extends over 12 amino acids. CDR3 sequence reads: CASSSRQTEAFF. CDR3 DNA: TGTGCCAGCAGCTCCCGACAGACTGAAGCTTTCTTT.

V and J are TRBV20-1 and TRBJ1-6; D is possibly TRBD1 (5 bases). CDR1 and CDR2 from the germline V gene are DFQATT and SNEGSKA (reference sequence). There are 14 residues in the CDR3. Trimming removed 2 bases at V and 8 bases at J, with 13 bases between. The CDR3, as DNA: TGCAGTGCTAGATCGGGACTGGGTGATTCACCCCTCCACTTT. Its protein product is CSARSGLGDSPLHF.

The table lists this clonotype with a few counts. The CDR3 DNA is TGTGCCAGCAGCTACATGGGGGGCCTAGACGAGCAGTACTTC. This gives the protein CASSYMGGLDEQYF. This chain links TRBV7-2 with TRBJ2-7, with D perhaps given as TRBD1 or TRBD2 (6 bases each). Between the trimmed V and J ends, which lost 4 bases and 5 bases, there was a span of 15 bases. Germline V lookup: CDR1 SGHTA, CDR2 FQGNSA. This CDR3 has 14 residues.

The CDR3 is CASSSGGLAGFSYEQYF. In DNA form, the CDR3 reads TGCGCCAGCAGCTCCGGCGGCCTAGCGGGTTTTTCCTACGAGCAGTACTTC. The chain has TRBV5-1 and TRBJ2-7; 8 bases align to TRBD2. The CDR3 runs to 17 residues. CDR1 and CDR2 from the germline V gene are SGHRS and YFSETQ. V shed 3 bases and J 1 base; nucleotides not matched to a gene: 12.

The chain is built from TRBV7-6 and TRBJ1-2; possibly TRBD1 for D (5 bases). The CDR3 extends over 14 amino acids. With 3 bases removed from V and 3 bases from J, the gap between germline ends came to 11 bases. From germline, CDR1 is SGHVS and CDR2 FNYEAQ. The CDR3 DNA reads as TGTGCCAGCAGCTTTGGCGCGGGGGACTATGGCTACACCTTC. Translated, it gives CASSFGAGDYGYTF.

This clonotype was observed a few times. The rearrangement uses TRBV6-2 or TRBV6-3 and TRBJ1-5; 8 bases fit TRBD1. Germline V gene lookup returns CDR1 MNHEY and CDR2 SVGEGT. The V gene end was trimmed by 10 bases and the J gene end by 5 bases; junction bases not matched to a gene: 10. The CDR3 runs 14 residues. The CDR3 DNA reads as TGTGCCACCGGACAGGGCGGAATGGATCAGCCCCAGCATTTT. Protein: CATGQGGMDQPQHF.

The chain links TRBV11-3 to TRBJ2-5, with 7 bases fitting TRBD1. The end of the DNA aligns better with TRBJ2-7, so the J call may be wrong. CDR1 and CDR2 (germline): SGHNT, YENEEA. There are 15 residues in the CDR3. The CDR3 loop reads CASSLGDRNLYEQYF. For the CDR3, the DNA is TGTGCCAGCAGCTTAGGGGACAGAAATCTTTACGAGCAGTACTTC.

The genes are TRBV12-3 or TRBV12-4 and TRBJ2-2; D may match TRBD1 or TRBD2 (5 bases each). The CDR3 sequence is 15 residues long. The V and J ends lost 7 bases and 6 bases respectively, with 18 bases between them. The CDR3 region is CASTEGAPRAGELFF. The CDR3 nucleotides are TGTGCCAGCACCGAAGGGGCCCCGAGGGCCGGGGAGCTGTTTTTT.

This clonotype showed up just a few times. The chain links TRBV20-1 to TRBJ2-1; D unresolved. V was trimmed by 6 bases and J by 6 bases, leaving 21 bases between them. Germline assignment: CDR1 DFQATT and CDR2 SNEGSKA (reference sequence). CDR3 length: 15 amino acids. The CDR3 sequence: CSAMGGPNVINEQFF. The CDR3 DNA reads as TGCAGTGCAATGGGTGGTCCTAACGTCATCAATGAGCAGTTCTTC.

V and J are TRBV2 and TRBJ2-5; 8 bases fit TRBD2. In germline, CDR1 is SNHLY, CDR2 FYNNEI. The ends lost 6 bases at V and 2 bases at J; junction bases unmatched: 8. The CDR3 has 15 amino acids. The CDR3 coding sequence is TGTGCCAGCAGGCCTGGCGGGGGGTTACAAGAGACCCAGTACTTC. Translating it yields CASRPGGGLQETQYF. Full variable domain (remainder filled in from reference TRBV2 and TRBJ2-5): EPEVTQTPSHQVTQMGQEVILRCVPISNHLYFYWYRQILGQKVEFLVSFYNNEISEKSEIFDDQFSVERPDGSNFTLKIRSTKLEDSAMYFCASRPGGGLQETQYFGPGTRLLVL.

This chain links TRBV20-1 with TRBJ2-7, with D unclear. CDR3 length: 13 amino acids. Trimming stripped 3 bases from V and 5 bases from J, with 14 bases between. CDR1 DFQATT and CDR2 SNEGSKA come from the germline V gene (reference sequence). Here the CDR3 DNA reads TGCAGTGCTAGTATCGGCAGTCTCCACGAGCAGTACTTC. Its translation: CSASIGSLHEQYF.

The V call is TRBV5-1, the J call TRBJ2-3, with D unclear. Germline CDR1 reads SGHRS; CDR2 reads YFSETQ. The CDR3 covers 13 residues. Trimming cost V 4 bases and J 6 bases, with 12 bases left between them. DNA for the CDR3: TGCGCCAGCAGCGTGGTGCTATCCGATACGCAGTATTTT. Residues: CASSVVLSDTQYF. The full variable domain, completed using reference TRBV5-1 and TRBJ2-3, is KAGVTQTPRYLIKTRGQQVTLSCSPISGHRSVSWYQQTPGQGLQFLFEYFSETQRNKGNFPGRFSGRQFSNSRSEMNVSTLELGDSALYLCASSVVLSDTQYFGPGTRLTVL.

This clonotype has ten or more counts. The chain employs TRBV10-3 and TRBJ2-7, with D tentatively TRBD2 (5 bases). V was trimmed by 3 bases and J by 0 bases, leaving 9 bases between them. The CDR3 is 14 amino acids. Germline V CDR1 and CDR2: ENHRY, SYGVKD. This CDR3 reads CAISEEGGSYEQYF. In nucleotides, the CDR3 is TGTGCCATCAGTGAAGAGGGTGGCTCCTACGAGCAGTACTTC.

This chain uses TRBV6-5 with TRBJ2-1, with 8 bases lining up with TRBD2. This CDR3 spans 14 amino acids. Germline CDR1 is MNHEY and CDR2 is SVGAGI. Losses at the gene ends were 6 bases for V and 6 bases for J; bases not matched to a gene: 7. The DNA for the CDR3 is TGTGCCAGCAGGTTGGGCGGGGGGCGCAATGAGCAGTTCTTC. This gives the protein CASRLGGGRNEQFF.

The V gene is TRBV7-2, the J gene TRBJ1-2; the match to TRBD1 covers 7 bases. The germline V gene encodes CDR1 SGHTA and CDR2 FQGNSA. There are 14 residues in the CDR3. J gave up 8 bases and V 5 bases, and 11 bases lay outside the gene matches. Here the CDR3 reads CASSTGQAHGGYTF. As DNA, the CDR3 is TGTGCCAGCAGCACCGGACAGGCCCATGGGGGCTACACCTTC.

This clonotype occurred many times. The V gene is TRBV7-9, the J gene TRBJ2-2; D may correspond to TRBD1 or TRBD2 (5 bases each). The CDR3 runs to 16 residues. The V gene's germline CDR1 is SEHNR and CDR2 FQNEAQ (reference sequence). Trimming cost V 5 bases and J 8 bases, with 21 bases left between them. CDR3 region: CASSVRDEGFRGELFF. CDR3 coding DNA: TGTGCCAGCAGCGTCCGGGACGAAGGCTTTCGAGGGGAGCTGTTTTTT.

The chain joins TRBV3-1 to TRBJ2-7; TRBD2 matches 7 bases. With V trimmed by 4 bases and J by 0 bases, 9 bases remained unmatched. Germline V lookup: CDR1 LGHDT, CDR2 YNNKEL (reference sequence). The CDR3 covers 16 residues. CDR3 DNA: TGTGCCAGCAGCCGAAGTGCGGGAGCCGACTCCTACGAGCAGTACTTC. Protein: CASSRSAGADSYEQYF.

The rearrangement joins TRBV4-3 to TRBJ2-1; D is possibly TRBD2 (9 bases). The V gene lost 2 bases and the J gene lost 8 bases, with 34 bases spanning the gap. The CDR3 consists of 21 residues. The germline V gene has CDR1 LGHNA and CDR2 YSLEER. The CDR3 spells CASSQPQGAGSGGYWGDEQFF. The CDR3 bases are TGCGCCAGCAGCCAACCCCAGGGGGCAGGTAGCGGGGGTTATTGGGGCGATGAGCAGTTCTTC.

Worth noting for this clonotype: A much larger clone sits a single nucleotide away, making a read error possible. The DNA of the CDR3 is TGTGCCAGCAGCTTCCAGTCTCTGGAGACCCAGTTCTTC. Its protein product is CASSFQSLETQFF. The chain joins TRBV11-3 to TRBJ2-1; D unclear. The CDR3 spans 13 residues. Trimming stripped 3 bases from V and 13 bases from J, with 16 bases between. Germline CDR1 SGHNT, CDR2 YENEEA.

This clonotype has only a few counts. CDR3 in amino acids: CASSVGGSQPQHF. CDR3 nucleotide sequence: TGTGCCAGCAGCGTAGGTGGGAGCCAGCCCCAGCATTTT. V usage is TRBV9 and J usage is TRBJ1-5; D remains ambiguous. There are 13 residues in the CDR3. Germline V lookup: CDR1 SGDLS, CDR2 YYNGEE. V lost 0 bases, J lost 7 bases, and 8 bases lay in between.

The CDR3 here is CASSQQDSNNQPQHF. The CDR3, as DNA: TGCGCCAGCAGCCAACAAGACAGCAACAATCAGCCCCAGCATTTT. The genes are TRBV4-1 and TRBJ1-5; tentatively, D is TRBD1 (5 bases). Trimming left V 2 bases short and J 3 bases short, with 11 bases between. The CDR3 is 15 amino acids. Germline loops: CDR1 MGHRA, CDR2 YSYEKL.

J is TRBJ1-5 and V is TRBV12-3 or TRBV12-4; no firm D call. The length of the CDR3 is 14 residues. V lost 4 bases and J 3 bases, leaving 10 bases between the germline ends. The CDR3 DNA is TGTGCCAGCAGTTCGACTGATTCCAATCAGCCCCAGCATTTT. It translates to CASSSTDSNQPQHF.

This clonotype occurred a few times. The rearrangement joins TRBV20-1 to TRBJ1-2, with D perhaps matching TRBD1 (6 bases). Germline V gene sequence: CDR1 DFQATT, CDR2 SNEGSKA (reference sequence). V gave up 0 bases and J gave up 8 bases, with 16 bases separating them. This CDR3 is 14 amino acids long. The CDR3 sequence is CSARDGRGRDGYTF. The CDR3 DNA follows: TGCAGTGCTAGAGATGGCCGGGGGCGAGACGGCTACACCTTC.

This chain joins TRBV6-5 and TRBJ2-5, with 7 bases lining up with TRBD1. The J call may be incorrect, as the DNA end agrees better with TRBJ2-7. Per germline, CDR1 MNHEY and CDR2 SVGAGI. This CDR3 comprises 15 residues. In DNA form, the CDR3 reads TGTGCCAGCAGTTACTCTACAGGGGTGACCTACGAGCAGTACTTC. Its protein product is CASSYSTGVTYEQYF.